The clone carrying this T cell receptor beta chain was picked up a small number of times. No antigen is known for it. At one boundary the junction diverges from the germline segment, which might be a read error. Specified time point: newly diagnosed GD, antithyroid drugs for less than 3 months. Scientists built the TCR library using RNA that was extracted from PBMCs. The sample comes from a study of regulatory T cells in long-lasting Graves disease. The study, taken as a whole, reports: Among persistent patients, a larger number of public clonotypes were shared (about 3,000) than among newly diagnosed patients (roughly 970).

To make TCR beta libraries, researchers used iRepertoire HTBI primers and Arm-PCR of CDR3 regions. TCRdb re-derived calls from the multiplex PCR reads in MiXCR, one entry per CDR3 protein. This sample has about 530,000 distinct CDR3 sequences, with 15% to 20% found just once. These data also featured in a second study, about T cells in Graves' hyperthyroidism and ophthalmopathy. Per that study: Blood also contained most expanded thyroid clonotypes above 0.001.

The origin of this receptor is a woman aged 35 to 60 with Graves disease. The sequenced sample was peripheral blood mononuclear cells (PBMCs), obtained at new diagnosis, from a patient treated with antithyroid drugs.

CDR3 DNA: TGTGCCAGCAGCCGATCAGGGCGGGCCACTGAAGCTTTCTTT. Translating it yields CASSRSGRATEAFF. The V gene is TRBV4-1, the J gene TRBJ1-1; the D gene is possibly TRBD1 (5 bases). The V gene's germline CDR1 is MGHRA and CDR2 YSYEKL. This CDR3 region has 14 residues.